This TCR beta chain was sequenced during a study of blood T cell repertoires in COVID-19 (dated by TCRdb to the early 2020s). About the investigation overall: Samples from collaborators originated in the United States, Italy and Spain and spanned both the acute and convalescent phases of COVID-19. The prospective study material was composed of cDNA or gDNA derived from T cells, B-cell-depleted T cells, or PBMCs. Deeply sampled blood TCRbeta repertoires from subjects exposed to, actively infected with, or recovered from COVID-19 were included in the dataset. The repertoires were released in a freely available public database meant as a resource for research on the immune response to SARS-CoV-2. The samples were drawn from the first 160 participants of the ongoing ImmuneRACE study and from over 950 subjects provided by 6 global collaborators. Sample metadata almost always included a de-identified subject ID, COVID-19 status, age in years and sex. Where HLA class I and class II types were available, the types were taken from metadata supplied by the sample provider, not from assay-based typing.

With respect to this clone: The target of this receptor is not known. Within one base of it there is no much larger clone, and no base qualities were kept.

V and J lose 9 bases and 2 bases, and a span of 19 bases separates them. The germline V gene yields SGHTA for CDR1 and FQGTGA for CDR2. The CDR3, cysteine through phenylalanine, is 15 amino acids long. Here the CDR3 DNA is all that survives: 45 bases in frame from base 1. Paper-wide results and their limitations: Clinical and demographic metadata were provided uncurated, with the amount varying by source and participant.

Collaborating institutions collected whole blood in K2EDTA tubes following their own protocols. For TCRbeta analysis, collaborator samples were shipped as frozen whole blood, as isolated PBMCs, or as DNA extracted from either sample type. The immunoSEQ Assay, a bias-controlled multiplex PCR, was used to amplify TCRbeta CDR3 regions from genomic DNA. In the source study's methods: The number of nucleated cells in each sample was estimated from the amplification of reference gene primers within the assay. Sequence reads were collapsed and filtered to measure the absolute abundance of every unique TCRbeta CDR3 rearrangement. For each sample, productive Simpson clonality was calculated by taking the square root of Simpson's diversity index across productive rearrangements. The table was pulled from immuneACCESS by TCRdb, which kept in-frame rearrangements only. Such tables lose some clones; where checked, under half of the loss comes from unresolved V genes, and the rest has no known cause. The DNA was the basis for D and trimming; V, J and clone size are from that table. The sample includes approximately 390,000 clones, with about 90% observed a single time. Of the sample, 6.5% falls within the top ten clones.

The clonotype comes from a man aged 18 to 30 with active or convalescent COVID-19. Recombination joined TRBV7-3 with TRBJ2-5; tentative D gene TRBD1, with 7 bases matching. The sequencing sample was made of peripheral blood. The DNA sequence reads TGTGCCAGTATCCGGGCCAGGGGGGTACAAGAGACCCAGTACTTC. Its protein reads: CASIRARGVQETQYF.